Below are 9 T cell receptor beta chains sequenced from a single sample in a study of human versus mouse CDR3 diversity and MHC coevolution. Generated by immunoSEQ multiplex PCR, the TCRdb table keeps only in-frame clones and is missing some. There are around 74,000 clones in the sample; around 93% occur only once, and roughly 0.16% lies in the top ten. The sequenced sample consisted of naive CD4+ T cells from blood. Subset reported: CD45RO-negative CD62L-positive naive CD4 T cells. These TCRs come from a person aged 25 to 75 in good health.

The genes are TRBV2 and TRBJ2-1; D is unresolved. The CDR3 is 15 amino acids. The germline V gene encodes CDR1 SNHLY and CDR2 FYNNEI. V lost 3 bases to trimming and J lost 6 bases, with 15 bases between them. The CDR3 here is CASSDVRQVLNEQFF. CDR3 nucleotide sequence: TGTGCCAGCAGTGATGTTCGACAAGTCCTCAATGAGCAGTTCTTC.

This clone was seen a few times. This chain joins TRBV6-5 and TRBJ2-5, with 7 bases aligning to TRBD1. This CDR3 is built from 15 residues. Trimming removed 0 bases from V and 2 bases from J; junction bases left unmatched: 3. Looked up from germline, CDR1 is MNHEY and CDR2 is SVGAGI. The CDR3 DNA is TGTGCCAGCAGTTACTCGACAGGGTTGCAAGAGACCCAGTACTTC. Protein sequence: CASSYSTGLQETQYF.

In the case of this clone: This same CDR3 is encoded by further DNA sequences in the sample. The chain links TRBV5-1 to TRBJ2-7, with TRBD2 as a possible D gene (6 bases). The CDR3 loop spans 14 amino acids. The ends were cut back, 3 bases at V and 0 bases at J, with 10 bases in the middle. Germline V gene lookup returns CDR1 SGHRS and CDR2 YFSETQ. CDR3 coding DNA: TGCGCCAGCAGCTCGGGGACTTCCTCCTACGAGCAGTACTTC. Translation: CASSSGTSSYEQYF.

The chain links TRBV11-2 to TRBJ1-1; D unresolved. The germline V gene has CDR1 SGHAT and CDR2 FQNNGV. With 8 bases removed from V and 2 bases from J, the gap between germline ends came to 15 bases. This CDR3 is 14 amino acids long. In DNA, the CDR3 is TGTGCCAGCTCGCAGGCGGGAGTAAACACTGAAGCTTTCTTT. Its protein is CASSQAGVNTEAFF.

V is TRBV18 and J is TRBJ2-2, with D tentatively TRBD1 (7 bases). This CDR3 is built from 14 residues. V was trimmed by 11 bases and J by 4 bases, leaving 17 bases between them. The germline CDR1 and CDR2 sequences are KGHSH and LQKENI. The CDR3 reads CAPGGTELTGELFF. In DNA, the CDR3 is TGTGCCCCAGGGGGGACAGAACTCACCGGGGAGCTGTTTTTT. The whole variable domain, remainder taken from reference TRBV18 and TRBJ2-2, is NAGVMQNPRHLVRRRGQEARLRCSPMKGHSHVYWYRQLPEEGLKFMVYLQKENIIDESGMPKERFSAEFPKEGPSILRIQQVVRGDSAAYFCAPGGTELTGELFFGEGSRLTVL.

This chain links TRBV4-1 with TRBJ2-1; maybe TRBD1 (6 bases). CDR1 and CDR2 (germline): MGHRA, YSYEKL. The CDR3 extends over 16 amino acids. The ends were cut back, 3 bases at V and 5 bases at J, with 17 bases in the middle. CDR3: CASSQVQGRRDNEQFF. DNA of the CDR3: TGCGCCAGCAGCCAGGTCCAGGGGAGACGGGACAATGAGCAGTTCTTC.

The genes are TRBV5-1 and TRBJ2-7, with 10 bases fitting TRBD2. CDR1 is SGHRS, CDR2 YFSETQ, per germline. Trimming at V came to 4 bases and at J to 3 bases, leaving 10 bases not matched to a gene. This CDR3 spans 16 amino acids. This CDR3 reads CASSPLPSGSIYEQYF. The CDR3 bases are TGCGCCAGCAGCCCCCTGCCTAGCGGGAGTATCTACGAGCAGTACTTC.

This clone was recorded a few times. The chain joins TRBV10-3 to TRBJ1-4; possibly TRBD1 for D (5 bases). V was trimmed by 3 bases and J by 3 bases, leaving 8 bases between them. The germline gives CDR1 ENHRY, CDR2 SYGVKD. This CDR3 has 14 residues. CDR3 region: CAISELGANEKLFF. Written as DNA, the CDR3 is TGTGCCATCAGTGAATTAGGGGCTAATGAAAAACTGTTTTTT.

This chain uses TRBV30 with TRBJ2-5, with 11 bases aligning to TRBD2. Germline assignment: CDR1 GTSNPN and CDR2 SVGIG (reference sequence). After removal of 0 bases from V and 0 bases from J, the junction contained 6 bases not matched to a gene. This CDR3 region has 17 residues. The CDR3 region is CAWSVGLAGGYQETQYF. CDR3 coding DNA: TGTGCCTGGAGTGTGGGGCTAGCGGGGGGCTACCAAGAGACCCAGTACTTC. Drawing the rest from reference TRBV30 and TRBJ2-5, the complete variable domain is SQTIHQWPATLVQPVGSPLSLECTVEGTSNPNLYWYRQAAGRGLQLLFYSVGIGQISSEVPQNLSASRPQDRQFILSSKKLLLSDSGFYLCAWSVGLAGGYQETQYFGPGTRLLVL.